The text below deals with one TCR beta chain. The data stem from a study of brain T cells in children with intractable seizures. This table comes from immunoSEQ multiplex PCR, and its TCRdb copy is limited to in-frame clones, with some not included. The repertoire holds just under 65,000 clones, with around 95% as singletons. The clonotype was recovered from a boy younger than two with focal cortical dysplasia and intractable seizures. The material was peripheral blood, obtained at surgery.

This CDR3 reads CASSVLEQSYEQYF. DNA for the CDR3: TGTGCCAGCAGTGTACTGGAACAGTCCTACGAGCAGTACTTC. V usage is TRBV2 and J usage is TRBJ2-7; D is unresolved. The ends were cut back, 4 bases at V and 1 base at J, with 11 bases in the middle. From germline, CDR1 is SNHLY and CDR2 FYNNEI. This CDR3 has 14 residues.